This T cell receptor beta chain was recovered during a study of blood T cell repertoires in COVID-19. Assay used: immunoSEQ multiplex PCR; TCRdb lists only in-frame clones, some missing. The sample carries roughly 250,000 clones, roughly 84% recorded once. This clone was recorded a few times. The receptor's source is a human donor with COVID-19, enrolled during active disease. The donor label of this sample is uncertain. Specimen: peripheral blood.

CDR3 DNA sequence: TGTGCCATCAGCTCGACAGGGGCGAACAATCAGCCCCAGCATTTT. Encoded protein: CAISSTGANNQPQHF. The V gene is TRBV10-3, the J gene TRBJ1-5, with 8 positions matching TRBD1. The CDR3 is 15 amino acids. The junction had 7 bases not matched to a gene; V was cut back by 6 bases and J by 3 bases. In germline, CDR1 is ENHRY, CDR2 SYGVKD.